This T cell receptor beta chain appears in the sequencing data of a study of T cells in tumors after PD-1 blockade. Overall study: Patients received pembrolizumab 200 mg every 3 weeks or cemiplimab 350 mg every 2 weeks. On average, peripheral blood gave some 120,000 TCR templates and around 40,000 unique clonotypes.

The protocol was immunoSEQ multiplex PCR, while the TCRdb copy is restricted to in-frame clones and leaves out a portion. Found here are tens of thousands of clones, around 80% of them singletons; the top ten hold about 27%. Germline values: CDR1 ENHRY, CDR2 SYGVKD. Trimming at V came to 10 bases and at J to 2 bases, leaving 8 bases not matched to a gene. The CDR3 runs 14 residues. The sequence derives from a human donor with basal cell carcinoma. The rearrangement joins TRBV10-3 to TRBJ2-3, with TRBD2 matching 8 bases. Sequenced here: PBMCs, sampled before anti-PD-1 treatment. The CDR3 spells CATREGRATDTQYF. CDR3 DNA: TGTGCCACCCGGGAGGGGCGCGCCACAGATACGCAGTATTTT.